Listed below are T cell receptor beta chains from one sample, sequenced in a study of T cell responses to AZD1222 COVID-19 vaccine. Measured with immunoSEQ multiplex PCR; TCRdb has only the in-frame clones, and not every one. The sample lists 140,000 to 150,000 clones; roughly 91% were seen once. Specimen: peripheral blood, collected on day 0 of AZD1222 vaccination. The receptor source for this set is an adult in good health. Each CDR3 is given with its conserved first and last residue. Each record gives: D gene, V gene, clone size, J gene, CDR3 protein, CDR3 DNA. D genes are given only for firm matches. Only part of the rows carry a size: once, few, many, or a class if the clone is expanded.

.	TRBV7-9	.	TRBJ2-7	CASRNQGDEQYF	TGTGCCAGCAGAAATCAGGGTGACGAGCAGTACTTC
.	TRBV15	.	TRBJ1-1	CATSPRGMGMNTEAFF	TGTGCCACCAGCCCCAGGGGCATGGGAATGAACACTGAAGCTTTCTTT
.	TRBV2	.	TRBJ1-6	CASTYNSPLHF	TGTGCCAGCACTTATAATTCACCCCTCCACTTT
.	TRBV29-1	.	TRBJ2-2	CSVKQGEGDTGELFF	TGCAGCGTAAAACAGGGGGAGGGTGACACCGGGGAGCTGTTTTTT
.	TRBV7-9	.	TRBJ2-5	CASSQEETQYF	TGTGCCAGCAGCCAAGAGGAGACCCAGTACTTC
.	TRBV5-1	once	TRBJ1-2	CASKPSGIYGYTF	TGCGCCAGCAAACCTTCAGGGATCTATGGCTACACCTTC
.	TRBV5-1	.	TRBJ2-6	CASSLDGANVLTF	TGCGCCAGCAGCTTGGACGGGGCCAACGTCCTGACTTTC
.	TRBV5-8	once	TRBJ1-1	CASSWGMGHTEAFF	TGTGCCAGCAGCTGGGGTATGGGTCACACTGAAGCTTTCTTT
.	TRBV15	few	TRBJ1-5	CATSRETFKGQPQHF	TGTGCCACCAGCAGAGAGACATTCAAGGGGCAGCCCCAGCATTTT
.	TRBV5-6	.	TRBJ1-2	CASSLVSGNGYTF	TGTGCCAGCAGCTTGGTTTCCGGGAATGGCTACACCTTC
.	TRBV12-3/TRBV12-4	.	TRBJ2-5	CASRNDNKETQYF	TGTGCCAGCAGAAATGACAACAAAGAGACCCAGTACTTC
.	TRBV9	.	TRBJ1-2	CASSGLGESSYTF	TGTGCCAGCAGCGGCCTGGGGGAGTCTAGCTACACCTTC
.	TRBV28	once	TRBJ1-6	CASSLGNRNSPLHF	TGTGCCAGCAGTTTAGGTAACAGAAATTCACCCCTCCACTTT
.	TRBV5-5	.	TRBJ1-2	CASRQVIGNGYTF	TGTGCCAGCAGGCAGGTTATCGGAAATGGCTACACCTTC
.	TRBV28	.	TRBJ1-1	CASSQGTANTEAFF	TGTGCCAGCAGTCAGGGGACGGCCAACACTGAAGCTTTCTTT
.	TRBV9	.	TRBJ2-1	CASNPTASYNEQFF	TGTGCCAGCAACCCTACAGCGAGCTACAATGAGCAGTTCTTC
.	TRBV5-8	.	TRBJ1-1	CASSLGGAVFEAFF	TGTGCCAGCAGCTTGGGGGGAGCGGTGTTCGAAGCTTTCTTT
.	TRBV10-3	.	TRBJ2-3	CAIQKETDTQYF	TGTGCCATCCAGAAAGAGACAGATACGCAGTATTTT
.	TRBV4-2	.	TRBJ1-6	CASSQSQAGKSPLHF	TGTGCCAGCAGCCAATCCCAGGCGGGGAAATCACCCCTCCACTTT
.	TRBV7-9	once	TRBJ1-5	CASSSLGQVLPQPQHF	TGTGCCAGCAGCTCCCTAGGGCAGGTCCTTCCTCAGCCCCAGCATTTT
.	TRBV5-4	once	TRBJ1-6	CASSGGRGTSYNSPLHF	TGTGCCAGCAGCGGTGGAAGGGGAACCTCCTATAATTCACCCCTCCACTTT
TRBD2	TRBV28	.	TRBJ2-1	CASSRADSGGWDEQFF	TGTGCCAGCAGTAGGGCGGACAGCGGGGGGTGGGATGAGCAGTTCTTC
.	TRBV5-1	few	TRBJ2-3	CASSLNTDTQYF	TGCGCCAGCAGCTTAAACACAGATACGCAGTATTTT
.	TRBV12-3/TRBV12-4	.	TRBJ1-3	CASSLGSGNTIYF	TGTGCCAGCAGTTTAGGGTCTGGAAACACCATATATTTT
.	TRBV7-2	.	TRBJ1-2	CASSLVPLVKAGAYYGYTF	TGTGCCAGCAGCTTAGTCCCCCTAGTAAAGGCGGGCGCCTACTATGGCTACACCTTC
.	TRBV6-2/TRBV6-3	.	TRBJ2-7	CASSYLDRDYDEQYF	TGTGCCAGCAGTTACCTTGACAGGGACTACGACGAGCAGTACTTC
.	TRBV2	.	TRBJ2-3	CASSGDTQYF	TGTGCCAGTTCAGGGGATACGCAGTATTTT
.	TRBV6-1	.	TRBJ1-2	CASSEGADGYTF	TGTGCCAGCAGTGAAGGAGCGGATGGCTACACCTTC
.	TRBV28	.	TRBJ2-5	CASSPGHSETQYF	TGTGCCAGCAGTCCGGGACATTCGGAGACCCAGTACTTC
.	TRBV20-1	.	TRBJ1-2	CSASLLVLWGYTF	TGCAGTGCTAGTCTCCTGGTGTTGTGGGGCTACACCTTC
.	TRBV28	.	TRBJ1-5	CASSPWGALYSNQPQHF	TGTGCCAGCAGTCCATGGGGGGCTCTTTATAGCAATCAGCCCCAGCATTTT